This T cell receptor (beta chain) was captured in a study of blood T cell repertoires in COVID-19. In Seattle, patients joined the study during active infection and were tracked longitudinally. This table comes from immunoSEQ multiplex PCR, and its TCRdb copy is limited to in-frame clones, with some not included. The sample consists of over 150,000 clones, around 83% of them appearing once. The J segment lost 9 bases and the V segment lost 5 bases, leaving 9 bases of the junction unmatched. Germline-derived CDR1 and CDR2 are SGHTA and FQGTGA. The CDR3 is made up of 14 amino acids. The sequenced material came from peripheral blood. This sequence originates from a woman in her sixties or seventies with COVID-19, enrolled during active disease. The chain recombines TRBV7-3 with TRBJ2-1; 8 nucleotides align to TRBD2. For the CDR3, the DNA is TGTGCCAGCAGCCTTTCAGGACTAGCAACTGAGCAGTTCTTC. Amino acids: CASSLSGLATEQFF. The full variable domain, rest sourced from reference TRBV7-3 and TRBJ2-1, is GAGVSQTPSNKVTEKGKYVELRCDPISGHTALYWYRQSLGQGPEFLIYFQGTGAADDSGLPNDRFFAVRPEGSVSTLKIQRTERGDSAVYLCASSLSGLATEQFFGPGTRLTVL.